These T cell receptor beta chains were read from a single sample in a study of T-cell reconstitution after alpha-beta-depleted transplantation in children. Using its own MiXCR run on the PCR reads, TCRdb lists one record per CDR3 protein. Counted here are about 240,000 distinct CDR3 sequences, 20% to 30% occurring once; the ten biggest clones make up about 2.8%. The source was PBMCs, collected before TCRalphabeta/CD19-depleted stem cell transplant. These receptors were taken from a girl aged 2 to 9 with Fanconi anemia, due to receive a stem cell transplant. Both conserved end residues are part of each CDR3. A D gene is named only where the DNA matches it firmly. Size values are once, few and many counts, or a class for expanded clones, and some rows have none.

len | j_gene | v_gene | d_gene | abundance | CDR3nt | CDR3aa
14 | TRBJ2-1 | TRBV3-1 | TRBD2 | many | TGTGCCAGCATGCCGGGACTAGCCTACAATGAGCAGTTCTTC | CASMPGLAYNEQFF
14 | TRBJ2-5 | TRBV20-1 | . | . | TGCAGTGCCGGGCGCCTAAGTGATGAAGAGACCCAGTACTTC | CSAGRLSDEETQYF
14 | TRBJ2-1 | TRBV20-1 | . | few | TGCAGTGCTAGAGACAGGCGATCCTACAATGAGCAGTTCTTC | CSARDRRSYNEQFF
14 | TRBJ2-7 | TRBV20-1 | . | . | TGCAGTGCTCCCTCAGTCTGGGACGCCTACGAGCAGTACTTC | CSAPSVWDAYEQYF
13 | TRBJ2-7 | TRBV29-1 | TRBD1 | . | TGCAGCGTTGCAGGGACAGCCTCCTACGAGCAGTACTTC | CSVAGTASYEQYF
14 | TRBJ2-7 | TRBV10-3 | TRBD1 | . | TGTACCATCAGTGATCCGGGACAGGGCCTCGAGCAGTACTTC | CTISDPGQGLEQYF
9 | TRBJ2-7 | TRBV11-3 | . | . | TGTGCCAGCAGCTTAGCGGAGTACTTC | CASSLAEYF
15 | TRBJ1-4 | TRBV25-1 | . | few | TGTGCCAGCAGTTATCCTCCGGGGGAGAAAGAAAAACTGTTTTTT | CASSYPPGEKEKLFF
15 | TRBJ2-7 | TRBV20-1 | . | few | TGCAGTGCCCTCCTCGACGGGACAACGAACTACGAGCAGTACTTC | CSALLDGTTNYEQYF
15 | TRBJ2-1 | TRBV29-1 | . | many | TGCAGCGCTAACCCAGGGGAATACTCCTACAATGAGCAGTTCTTC | CSANPGEYSYNEQFF
13 | TRBJ2-6 | TRBV15 | . | few | TGTGCCACGAGCTTCTCTGGGGCCAACGTCCTGACTTTC | CATSFSGANVLTF
15 | TRBJ2-3 | TRBV20-1 | TRBD2 | . | TGCAGTGCTCTTCCCAGCGGGAGCCGCACAGATACGCAGTATTTT | CSALPSGSRTDTQYF
13 | TRBJ1-1 | TRBV5-1 | . | . | TGCGCCAGCAGCTTGGGGACGGACACTGAAGCTTTCTTT | CASSLGTDTEAFF
15 | TRBJ2-3 | TRBV9 | . | . | TGTGCCAGCAGCGTGGAGACTAGTCTCACAGATACGCAGTATTTT | CASSVETSLTDTQYF
12 | TRBJ2-7 | TRBV29-1 | . | many | TGCAGCGCTATGACAGGACTCTACGAGCAGTACTTC | CSAMTGLYEQYF
15 | TRBJ2-7 | TRBV12-3/TRBV12-4 | TRBD2 | many | TGTGCCAGCAGTTTCCGTGGACTAGCGGGGGGCGAGCAGTACTTC | CASSFRGLAGGEQYF
14 | TRBJ2-5 | TRBV29-1 | . | many | TGCAGCGTTGTTTTTTCTTCCCCGGGCGCGGCCCAGTACTTC | CSVVFSSPGAAQYF
17 | TRBJ2-3 | TRBV12-3/TRBV12-4 | TRBD2 | many | TGTGCCAGCAGTTTTTATGGACTAGCCCTTTTCACAGATACGCAGTATTTT | CASSFYGLALFTDTQYF
13 | TRBJ2-7 | TRBV10-1 | TRBD1 | . | TGCGCCACCGCGAACAGTCCCGGGACAGGCTTTTTTTTC | CATANSPGTGFFF
13 | TRBJ1-2 | TRBV12-3/TRBV12-4 | TRBD1 | few | TGTGCCAGCAGTTTCCGACAGGGGCATGGCTACACCTTC | CASSFRQGHGYTF
13 | TRBJ2-1 | TRBV12-3/TRBV12-4 | . | many | TGTGCCAGCAGCCCTAGTACTGGCAATGAGCAGTTCTTC | CASSPSTGNEQFF
15 | TRBJ2-1 | TRBV20-1 | TRBD1 | many | TGCAGTGCTGCCCCTGGACAGGGGGCAAGCGGAATGCAGTTCTTC | CSAAPGQGASGMQFF
15 | TRBJ2-4 | TRBV29-1 | . | many | TGCAGCGTTGAAGATCCTTGGATTGAGGAAAACATTCAGTACTTC | CSVEDPWIEENIQYF
17 | TRBJ1-2 | TRBV29-1 | . | few | TGCAGCGTACCCTTTTTAACCCAGAGTTACCCTAGTAAGGGCTACACCTTC | CSVPFLTQSYPSKGYTF
15 | TRBJ1-2 | TRBV20-1 | . | . | TGCAGTGCATCATCGGGCAGGTACGGGGACTATGGCTACACCTTC | CSASSGRYGDYGYTF
16 | TRBJ2-7 | TRBV28 | TRBD2 | few | TGTGCCAGCAGTATACCGACTAGCGGGGAAGCCTACGAGCAGTACTTC | CASSIPTSGEAYEQYF
16 | TRBJ2-7 | TRBV10-2 | TRBD1 | many | TGCGCCAGCAGTGCTTTGGGGACAGGGTCGCCTGGAGAGCAGTACTTC | CASSALGTGSPGEQYF
15 | TRBJ2-1 | TRBV20-1 | TRBD2 | . | TGCAGTGCTGGGGGGGTACTATTTTCTGACAGTGAGCAGTTCTTC | CSAGGVLFSDSEQFF
13 | TRBJ2-7 | TRBV30 | TRBD1 | . | TGTGCCTGGAGTCGACAGGGGGCATCCGAGCAGTACTTC | CAWSRQGASEQYF
13 | TRBJ2-3 | TRBV28 | . | . | TGTGCCAGCAGTCCTCATGAGTCAGATACGCAGTATTTT | CASSPHESDTQYF
16 | TRBJ2-1 | TRBV20-1 | TRBD2 | many | TGCAGTGCTAGAGATCGGACTAGCGGGAGCTCGGGTGAGCAGTTCTTC | CSARDRTSGSSGEQFF